A single sample is the source of the 15 T cell receptor beta chains below, sequenced in a study of CD8+ T cells in alopecia areata. Following extraction, RNA underwent reverse transcription to cDNA, which served as the sequencing template. The data were produced by immunoSEQ multiplex PCR, yet TCRdb's version contains in-frame clones alone and is incomplete. Among about 200,000 clones listed, roughly two fifths were seen once. Sample treatment: oral pan-JAK inhibitor, 5-10 mg twice daily. The source material was CD4+ T cells sorted from blood, sampled around week 30, from a patient treated with tofacitinib. These receptors were obtained from a human donor with alopecia areata.

V and J are TRBV7-3 and TRBJ2-3; no clear D gene. There are 12 residues in the CDR3. V was pared by 5 bases and J by 5 bases, with 8 bases between. Germline lookup yields CDR1 SGHTA and CDR2 FQGTGA. CDR3 DNA sequence: TGTGCCAGCAGCCTACTCGGAGATACGCAGTATTTT. It translates to CASSLLGDTQYF.

V usage is TRBV25-1 and J usage is TRBJ2-7, with D perhaps TRBD1 (5 bases). This CDR3 is 14 amino acids long. The V gene lost 7 bases and the J gene lost 4 bases, with 17 bases spanning the gap. From germline, CDR1 is MGHDK and CDR2 SYGVNS. The CDR3, as DNA: TGTGCCAGCACAGATAGGGGCAGACCATACGAGCAGTACTTC. As protein: CASTDRGRPYEQYF.

This clone was recorded a few times. V is TRBV4-1 and J is TRBJ2-1, with 8 bases lining up with TRBD1. Germline CDR1 reads MGHRA; CDR2 reads YSYEKL. CDR3 length equals 16 residues. V lost 0 bases, J lost 6 bases, and 7 bases stayed unmatched. The CDR3 sequence: CASSQDEGTGRNEQFF. As DNA, the CDR3 is TGCGCCAGCAGCCAAGATGAGGGGACAGGTCGCAATGAGCAGTTCTTC.

The chain uses TRBV7-9 and TRBJ1-1; no clear D. The length of the CDR3 is 13 residues. The germline V and J ends were trimmed by 10 bases and 4 bases, with 16 bases remaining between them. CDR1 is SEHNR and CDR2 is FQNEAQ in the germline V gene (reference sequence). In DNA form, the CDR3 reads TGTGCCACCCAACCCCTCTCAGGCACTGAAGCTTTCTTT. It specifies CATQPLSGTEAFF.

CDR3 sequence reads: CASSQGRDLADTQYF. DNA for the CDR3: TGCGCCAGCAGCCAAGGTCGAGACTTGGCAGATACGCAGTATTTT. The chain couples TRBV4-1 to TRBJ2-3; D call uncertain. The germline V and J ends were trimmed by 1 base and 4 bases, with 12 bases remaining between them. CDR3 length: 15 amino acids. Germline CDR1 is MGHRA and CDR2 is YSYEKL.

This sequence joins TRBV5-6 and TRBJ1-1; no clear D gene. The CDR3 covers 14 residues. Looked up from germline, CDR1 is SGHDT and CDR2 is YYEEEE. Trimming took off 5 bases at V and 13 bases at J, with 24 bases between the two ends. The CDR3 DNA sequence: TGTGCCAGCAGGCTAGAAAGCAGTGCCCATAAGCTTTTCTTT. The encoded protein is CASRLESSAHKLFF.

This clone was picked up a small number of times. V gene TRBV30 combines with J gene TRBJ1-2; no clear D. V lost 2 bases to trimming and J lost 7 bases, with 14 bases between them. This CDR3 contains 13 residues. Germline-derived CDR1 and CDR2 are GTSNPN and SVGIG (reference sequence). The CDR3 reads CAWSFGTAPGYTF. As DNA, the CDR3 is TGTGCCTGGAGTTTTGGTACGGCCCCTGGCTACACCTTC. Using reference TRBV30 and TRBJ1-2 for the parts outside the CDR3, the full variable domain is SQTIHQWPATLVQPVGSPLSLECTVEGTSNPNLYWYRQAAGRGLQLLFYSVGIGQISSEVPQNLSASRPQDRQFILSSKKLLLSDSGFYLCAWSFGTAPGYTFGSGTRLTVV.

On this clone itself: This CDR3 is also generated by other DNA sequences in the sample. The V call is TRBV29-1, the J call TRBJ1-2; D perhaps matches TRBD1 (6 bases). The germline CDR1 and CDR2 sequences are SQVTM and ANQGSEA. The CDR3 runs to 12 residues. V was clipped by 4 bases and J by 4 bases, with 10 bases between them. In nucleotides, the CDR3 is TGCAGCGTTGGGGGGCAAGGCTATGGCTACACCTTC. This encodes CSVGGQGYGYTF.

V gene TRBV30 combines with J gene TRBJ1-1; D unclear. CDR1 and CDR2 (germline): GTSNPN, SVGIG (reference sequence). Trimming took 4 bases from V and 6 from J, leaving 15 bases between them. CDR3 length: 13 amino acids. CDR3: CAWTFKSHPEAFF. The CDR3 DNA sequence: TGTGCCTGGACCTTCAAATCCCATCCTGAAGCTTTCTTT.

The V gene is TRBV15, the J gene TRBJ2-7; 9 bases agree with TRBD2. CDR3 length: 14 amino acids. The J segment lost 1 base and the V segment lost 4 bases, leaving 2 bases of the junction unmatched. In germline, CDR1 is LNHNV, CDR2 YYDKDF (reference sequence). The CDR3 DNA is TGTGCCACCAGCACGACTAGCGGATCCTACGAGCAGTACTTC. Translated, it gives CATSTTSGSYEQYF. Full variable domain (missing parts from reference TRBV15 and TRBJ2-7): DAMVIQNPRYQVTQFGKPVTLSCSQTLNHNVMYWYQQKSSQAPKLLFHYYDKDFNNEADTPDNFQSRRPNTSFCFLDIRSPGLGDTAMYLCATSTTSGSYEQYFGPGTRLTVT.

The CDR3 region is CASSGGLAAYEQYF. The CDR3 coding sequence is TGCGCCAGCAGCGGAGGACTAGCGGCCTACGAGCAGTACTTC. The genes are TRBV5-1 and TRBJ2-7, with TRBD2 identical over 10 bases. CDR3 length: 14 amino acids. Germline assignment: CDR1 SGHRS and CDR2 YFSETQ. Germline trimming cut 4 bases from V and 2 bases from J; bases unmatched to any gene: 3.

The chain combines TRBV4-2 with TRBJ2-5; a weak D match, TRBD2 (5 bases). There are 14 residues in the CDR3. Germline CDR1 LGHNA, CDR2 YNFKEQ. Trimming pared 0 bases from V and 4 bases from J, leaving 9 bases between. The CDR3 sequence: CASSQEGRGETQYF. As DNA, the CDR3 is TGTGCCAGCAGCCAAGAGGGCCGGGGAGAGACCCAGTACTTC.

This clone showed up just a few times. At the DNA level, this CDR3 is encoded by other sequences in the same sample as well. The genes are TRBV28 and TRBJ2-6, with D unresolved. With 4 bases removed from V and 3 bases from J, the gap between germline ends came to 13 bases. The germline V gene encodes CDR1 MDHEN and CDR2 SYDVKM. CDR3 size: 16 residues. In DNA, the CDR3 is TGTGCCAGCAGTTCCTTAGGAGTGAGTGGGGCCAACGTCCTGACTTTC. This translates into CASSSLGVSGANVLTF.

DNA of the CDR3: TGTGCCAGCAGTCCTAGCGGGGGCCGCCAAGAGACCCAGTACTTC. Translation gives CASSPSGGRQETQYF. The chain uses TRBV7-2 and TRBJ2-5; TRBD2 matches 10 bases. Germline V CDR1 and CDR2: SGHTA, FQGNSA. V gave up 6 bases and J gave up 1 base; unmatched junction bases: 5. The CDR3 spans 15 residues.

The rearrangement links TRBV9 to TRBJ2-7, with 7 bases lining up with TRBD1. This CDR3 has 16 amino acids. In germline, CDR1 is SGDLS, CDR2 YYNGEE. V dropped 4 bases and J dropped 0; count of bases not matched to a gene: 10. The CDR3 loop reads CASSRGTALISYEQYF. The CDR3 DNA sequence: TGTGCCAGCAGCAGGGGGACAGCCCTTATCTCCTACGAGCAGTACTTC.